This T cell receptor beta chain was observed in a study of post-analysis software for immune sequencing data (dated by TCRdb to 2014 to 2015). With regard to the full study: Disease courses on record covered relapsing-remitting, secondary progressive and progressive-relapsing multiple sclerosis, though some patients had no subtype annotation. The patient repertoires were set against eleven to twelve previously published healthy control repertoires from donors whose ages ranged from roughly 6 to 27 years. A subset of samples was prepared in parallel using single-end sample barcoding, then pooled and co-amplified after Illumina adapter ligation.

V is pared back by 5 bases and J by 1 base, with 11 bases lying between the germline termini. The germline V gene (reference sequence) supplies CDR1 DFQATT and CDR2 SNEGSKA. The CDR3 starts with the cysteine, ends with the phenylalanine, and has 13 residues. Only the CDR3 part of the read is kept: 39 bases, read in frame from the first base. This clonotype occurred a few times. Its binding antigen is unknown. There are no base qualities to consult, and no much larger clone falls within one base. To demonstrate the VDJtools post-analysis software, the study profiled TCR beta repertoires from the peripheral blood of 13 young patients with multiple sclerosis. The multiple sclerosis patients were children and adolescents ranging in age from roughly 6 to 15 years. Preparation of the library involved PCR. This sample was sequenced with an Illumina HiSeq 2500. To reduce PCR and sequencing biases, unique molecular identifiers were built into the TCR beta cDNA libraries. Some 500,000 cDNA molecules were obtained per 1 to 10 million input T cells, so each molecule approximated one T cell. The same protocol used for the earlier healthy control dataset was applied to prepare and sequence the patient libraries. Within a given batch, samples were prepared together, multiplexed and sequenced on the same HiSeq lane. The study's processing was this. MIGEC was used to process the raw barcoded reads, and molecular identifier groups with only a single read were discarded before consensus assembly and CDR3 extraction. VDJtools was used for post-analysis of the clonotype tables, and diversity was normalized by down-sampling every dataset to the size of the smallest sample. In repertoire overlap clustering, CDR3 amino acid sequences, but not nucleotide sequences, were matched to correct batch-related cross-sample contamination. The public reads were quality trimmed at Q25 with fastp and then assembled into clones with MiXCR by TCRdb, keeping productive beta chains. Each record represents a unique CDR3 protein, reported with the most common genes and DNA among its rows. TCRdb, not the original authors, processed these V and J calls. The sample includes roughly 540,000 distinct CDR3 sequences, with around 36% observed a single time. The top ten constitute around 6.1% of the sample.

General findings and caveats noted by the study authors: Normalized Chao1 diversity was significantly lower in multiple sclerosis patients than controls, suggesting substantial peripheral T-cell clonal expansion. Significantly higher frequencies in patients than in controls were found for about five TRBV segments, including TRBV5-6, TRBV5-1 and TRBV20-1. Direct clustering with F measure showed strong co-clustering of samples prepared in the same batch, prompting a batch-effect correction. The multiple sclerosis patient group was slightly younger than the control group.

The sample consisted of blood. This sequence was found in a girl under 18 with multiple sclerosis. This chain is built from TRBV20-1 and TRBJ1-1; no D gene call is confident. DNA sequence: TGCAGTGCTGGCCCCCCAGGGAACACTGAAGCTTTCTTT. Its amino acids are CSAGPPGNTEAFF.